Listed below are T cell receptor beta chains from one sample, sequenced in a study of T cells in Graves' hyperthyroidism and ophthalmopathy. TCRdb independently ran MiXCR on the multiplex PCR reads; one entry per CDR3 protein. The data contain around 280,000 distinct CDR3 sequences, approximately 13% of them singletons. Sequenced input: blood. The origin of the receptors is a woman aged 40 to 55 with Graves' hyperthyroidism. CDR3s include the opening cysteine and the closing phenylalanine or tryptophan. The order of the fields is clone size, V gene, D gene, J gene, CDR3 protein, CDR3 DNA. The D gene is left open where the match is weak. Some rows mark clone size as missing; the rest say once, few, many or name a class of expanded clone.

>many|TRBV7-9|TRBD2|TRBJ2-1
CASSRETSGRSNEQFF
TGTGCCAGCAGCAGAGAGACTAGCGGGAGATCGAATGAGCAGTTCTTC
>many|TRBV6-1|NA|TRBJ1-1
CASSEGMWNTEAFF
TGTGCCAGCAGTGAGGGGATGTGGAACACTGAAGCTTTCTTT
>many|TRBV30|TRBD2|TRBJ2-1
CALEASGNEQFF
TGTGCCTTAGAGGCTAGCGGAAATGAGCAGTTCTTC
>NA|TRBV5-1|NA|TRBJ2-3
CASSQDGSTDTQYF
TGCGCCAGCAGCCAGGACGGTAGCACAGATACGCAGTATTTT
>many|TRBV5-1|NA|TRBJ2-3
CASSRDLRSDTQYF
TGCGCCAGCAGCAGGGACCTTCGTTCAGATACGCAGTATTTT
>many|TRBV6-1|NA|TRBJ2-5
CASIRQHGTQYF
TGTGCCAGCATCCGACAGCATGGGACCCAGTACTTC
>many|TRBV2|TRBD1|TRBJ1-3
CASSLQGIGNTIYF
TGTGCCAGCAGTCTACAGGGGATTGGAAACACCATATATTTT
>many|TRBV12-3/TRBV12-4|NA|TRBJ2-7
CASSRRGVSYEQYF
TGTGCCAGCAGCCGGAGGGGAGTCTCCTACGAGCAGTACTTC
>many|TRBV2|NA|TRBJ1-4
CASSERSTNEKLFF
TGTGCCAGCAGTGAGAGATCAACTAATGAAAAACTGTTTTTT
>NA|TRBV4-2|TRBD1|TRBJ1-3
CASSQDRAKGAIGNTIYF
TGTGCCAGCAGCCAAGATAGGGCCAAGGGGGCGATAGGAAACACCATATATTTT
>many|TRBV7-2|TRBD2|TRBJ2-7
CASSLLAEISYEQYF
TGTGCCAGCAGCTTGCTAGCGGAAATCTCCTACGAGCAGTACTTC
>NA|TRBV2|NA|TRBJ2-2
CASSPGGSGTNTGELFF
TGTGCCAGCTCACCAGGGGGTAGCGGCACGAACACCGGGGAGCTGTTTTTT